The rows below give T cell receptor beta chains drawn from one sample of a study of shared clonotypes between healthy human individuals. Sequencing was performed with immunoSEQ multiplex PCR; in TCRdb, only in-frame clones are kept and a portion is missing. Here the sample spans some 2,500,000 clones, roughly 93% being singletons. Sequencing was performed on naive CD4+ T cells from PBMCs. Receptors originate from a man aged 18 to 30 in good health. Some clones in this sample may be carry-over from other donors' samples. Both conserved end residues are trimmed from each CDR3. Fields, in order: V gene, D gene, CDR3 protein. D genes are given only for firm matches.

>TRBV7-2|TRBD1
ASSSGTGGTDTQY
>TRBV28|-
ASSLAQSVGGYT
>TRBV19|TRBD1
ATDRGGDTQY
>TRBV21-1|-
ASSKAGKKVESPLH
>TRBV9|-
ASSRGGDGLEQY
>TRBV28|-
ASSPHGGGSYGYT
>TRBV5-1|-
ASSKDAGRIEA
>TRBV11-2|TRBD1
ASSSRDRGDNEQF
>TRBV7-9|-
ASSQRQGTTYEQY
>TRBV28|-
ASSPPDYGYT
>TRBV7-3|-
ASSLLPQETQY
>TRBV6-5|-
ASSKEDSYEQY
>TRBV10-1|-
ASSVHRNTIY
>TRBV18|-
ASSPDRNQPQH
>TRBV5-1|TRBD1
ASSWTGGYEQY
>TRBV28|-
ASGRFNEQF
>TRBV19|TRBD1
ASKVPGGTGTEKLF
>TRBV4-3|-
ASRPGPAYGYT
>TRBV5-1|-
ASSLASQGLNEQY
>TRBV6-5|-
ASSYSAGGPQH
>TRBV5-6|-
ASSKWIWDEQF
>TRBV6-4|TRBD2
ARPGTSAEETQY
>TRBV19|-
ASSIDLRGAARRNQPQH